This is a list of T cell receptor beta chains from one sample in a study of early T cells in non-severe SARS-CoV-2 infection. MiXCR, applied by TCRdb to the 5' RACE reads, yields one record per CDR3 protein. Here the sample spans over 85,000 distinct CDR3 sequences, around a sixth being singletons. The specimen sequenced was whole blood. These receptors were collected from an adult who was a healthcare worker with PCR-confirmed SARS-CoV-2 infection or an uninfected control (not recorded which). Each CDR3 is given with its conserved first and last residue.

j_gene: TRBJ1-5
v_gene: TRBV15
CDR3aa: CATSSLTVGNQPQHF

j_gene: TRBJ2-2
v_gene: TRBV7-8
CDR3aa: CASSLVGLAVNTGELFF

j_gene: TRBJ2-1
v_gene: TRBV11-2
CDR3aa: CASSFRQVNEQSF

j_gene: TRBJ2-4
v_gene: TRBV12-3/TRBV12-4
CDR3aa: CASSPDRTLAKNIQYF

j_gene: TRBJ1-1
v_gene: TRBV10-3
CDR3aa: CAISETAGGMSTEAFF

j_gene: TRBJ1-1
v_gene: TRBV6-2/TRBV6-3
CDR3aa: CASSYSKGATEAFF

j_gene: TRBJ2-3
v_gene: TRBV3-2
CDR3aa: CASSQGQRGGEGDTQYF

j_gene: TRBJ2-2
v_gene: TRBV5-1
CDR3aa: CASSLGWNTGELFF

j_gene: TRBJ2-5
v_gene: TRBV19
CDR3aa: CASSVVGTQETQYF

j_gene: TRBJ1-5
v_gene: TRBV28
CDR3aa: CASSFPGRVQPQHF

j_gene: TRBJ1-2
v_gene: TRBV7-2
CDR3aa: CASSLNRANYGYTF

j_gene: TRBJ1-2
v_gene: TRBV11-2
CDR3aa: CASSLGRTVTYGYTF

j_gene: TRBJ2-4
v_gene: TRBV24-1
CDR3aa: CATSDGGQYF

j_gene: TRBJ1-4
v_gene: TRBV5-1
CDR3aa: CASSDQGRSEKLFF

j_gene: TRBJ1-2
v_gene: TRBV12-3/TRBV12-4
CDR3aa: CASSFSLLRGGGYTF

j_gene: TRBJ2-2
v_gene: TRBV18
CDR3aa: CASSPMSANTGELFF

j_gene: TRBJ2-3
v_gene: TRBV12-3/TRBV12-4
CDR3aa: CASKTGSPDTQYF

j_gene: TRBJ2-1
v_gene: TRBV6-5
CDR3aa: CASSLLSGVRNEQFF

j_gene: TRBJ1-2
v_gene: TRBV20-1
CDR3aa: CSARGLPNTF

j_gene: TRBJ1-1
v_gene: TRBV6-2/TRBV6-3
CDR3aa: CASSWAGKNTEAFF

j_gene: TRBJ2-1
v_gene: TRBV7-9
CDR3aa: CASSLSDTSYNEQFF

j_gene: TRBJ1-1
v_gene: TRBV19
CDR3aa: CASMTGRDTEAFF

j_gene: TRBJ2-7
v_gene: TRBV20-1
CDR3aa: CSARDLGFKRENRSYEQYF

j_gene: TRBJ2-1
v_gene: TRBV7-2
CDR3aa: CASTDGLSYNEQFF

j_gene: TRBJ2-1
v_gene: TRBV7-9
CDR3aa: CASSLVSSGGFEQFF

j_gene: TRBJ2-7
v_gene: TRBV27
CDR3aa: CASSKGGLVSYEQYF

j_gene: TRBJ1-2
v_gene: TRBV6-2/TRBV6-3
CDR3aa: CASSRGTAGGYGYTF

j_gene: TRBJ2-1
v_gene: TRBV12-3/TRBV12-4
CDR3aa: CASSSFISGRSNNEQFF

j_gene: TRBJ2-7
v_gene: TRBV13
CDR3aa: CASSPSGIGYEQYF

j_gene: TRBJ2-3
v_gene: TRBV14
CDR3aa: CASSRTSGSSSDTQYF

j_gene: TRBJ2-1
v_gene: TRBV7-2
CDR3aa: CASSFDRGGYNEQFF

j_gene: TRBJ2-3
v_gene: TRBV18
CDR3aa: CASSPPSPGKWTDTQYF

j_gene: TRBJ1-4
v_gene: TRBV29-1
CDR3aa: CSVEDTQGEREKLFF

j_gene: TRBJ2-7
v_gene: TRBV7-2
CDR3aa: CASSPDRSSYEQYF

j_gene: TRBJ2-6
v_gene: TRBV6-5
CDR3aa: CASKPATSGANVLTF

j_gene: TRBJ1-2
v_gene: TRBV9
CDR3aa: CASSVAADDHHYGYTF

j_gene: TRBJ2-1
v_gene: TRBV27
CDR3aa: CASSLEGRQGLYNEQFF

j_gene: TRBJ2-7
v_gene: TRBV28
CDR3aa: CASSHGLAGEVYEQYF

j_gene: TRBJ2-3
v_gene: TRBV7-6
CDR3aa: CASSSSIRDRVNTDTQYF

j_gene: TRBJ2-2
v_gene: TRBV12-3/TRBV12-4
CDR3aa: CASSLAGTPGPGELFF